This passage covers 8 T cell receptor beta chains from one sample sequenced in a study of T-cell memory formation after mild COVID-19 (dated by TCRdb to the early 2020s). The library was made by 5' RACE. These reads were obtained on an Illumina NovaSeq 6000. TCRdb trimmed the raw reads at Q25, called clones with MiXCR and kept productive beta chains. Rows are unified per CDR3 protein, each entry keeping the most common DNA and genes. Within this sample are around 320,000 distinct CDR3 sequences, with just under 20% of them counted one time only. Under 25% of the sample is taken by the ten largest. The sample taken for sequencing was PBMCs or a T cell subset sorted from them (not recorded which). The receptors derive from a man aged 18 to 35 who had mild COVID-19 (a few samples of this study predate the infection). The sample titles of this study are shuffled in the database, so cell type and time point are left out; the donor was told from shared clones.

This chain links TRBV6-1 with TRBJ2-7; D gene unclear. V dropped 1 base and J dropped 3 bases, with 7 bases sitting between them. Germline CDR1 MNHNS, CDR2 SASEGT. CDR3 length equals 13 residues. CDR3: CASSEGVSYEQYV. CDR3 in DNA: TGTGCCAGCAGTGAAGGGGTGAGCTACGAGCAGTACGTC.

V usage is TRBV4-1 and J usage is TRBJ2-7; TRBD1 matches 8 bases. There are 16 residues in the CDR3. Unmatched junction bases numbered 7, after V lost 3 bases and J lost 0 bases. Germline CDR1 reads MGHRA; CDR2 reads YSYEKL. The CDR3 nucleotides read TGCGCCAGCAGCCATGACGGGACAGGCCGCTCCTACGAGCAGTACTTC. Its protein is CASSHDGTGRSYEQYF.

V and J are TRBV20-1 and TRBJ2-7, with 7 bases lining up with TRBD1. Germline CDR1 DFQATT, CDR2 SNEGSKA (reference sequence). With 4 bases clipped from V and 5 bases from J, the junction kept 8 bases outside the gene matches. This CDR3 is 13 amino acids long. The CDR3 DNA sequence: TGCAGTGCTAAGAAGCCAGGGGGTCACGAGCAGTACGTC. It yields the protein CSAKKPGGHEQYV.

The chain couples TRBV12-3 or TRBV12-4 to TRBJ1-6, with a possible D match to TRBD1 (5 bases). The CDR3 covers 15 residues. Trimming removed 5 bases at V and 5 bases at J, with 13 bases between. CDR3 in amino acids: CASSPKGRHNSPLHF. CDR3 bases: TGTGCCAGCAGTCCCAAGGGGCGGCATAATTCACCCCTCCACTTT.

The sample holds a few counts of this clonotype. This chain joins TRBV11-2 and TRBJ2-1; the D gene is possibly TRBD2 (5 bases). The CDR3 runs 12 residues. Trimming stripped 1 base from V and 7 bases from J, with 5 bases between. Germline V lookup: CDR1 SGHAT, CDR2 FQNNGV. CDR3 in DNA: TGTGCCAGCAGCTTAGGGGAGAATGAGCAGTTCTTC. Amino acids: CASSLGENEQFF.

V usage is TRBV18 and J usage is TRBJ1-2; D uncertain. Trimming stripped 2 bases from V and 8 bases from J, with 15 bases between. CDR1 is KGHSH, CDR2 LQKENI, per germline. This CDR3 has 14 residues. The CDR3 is CASSPSLREEGYTF. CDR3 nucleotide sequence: TGTGCCAGCTCACCAAGTCTAAGGGAGGAGGGCTACACCTTC.

CDR3 amino acids: CASSYSGQGSYEQYV. CDR3 nucleotide sequence: TGTGCCAGCAGTTACTCCGGACAGGGCTCCTACGAGCAGTACGTC. The rearrangement uses TRBV6-6 and TRBJ2-7, with TRBD1 identical over 8 bases. V dropped 0 bases and J dropped 0; count of bases not matched to a gene: 1. From germline, CDR1 is MNHNY and CDR2 SVGAGI (reference sequence). This CDR3 has 15 residues.

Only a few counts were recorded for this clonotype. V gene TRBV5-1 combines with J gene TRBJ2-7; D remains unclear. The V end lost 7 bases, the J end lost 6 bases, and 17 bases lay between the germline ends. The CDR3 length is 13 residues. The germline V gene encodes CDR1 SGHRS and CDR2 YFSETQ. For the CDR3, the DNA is TGCGCCAGCCGCGGCAGTGAAAGACGCGAGCAGTACTTC. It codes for CASRGSERREQYF.